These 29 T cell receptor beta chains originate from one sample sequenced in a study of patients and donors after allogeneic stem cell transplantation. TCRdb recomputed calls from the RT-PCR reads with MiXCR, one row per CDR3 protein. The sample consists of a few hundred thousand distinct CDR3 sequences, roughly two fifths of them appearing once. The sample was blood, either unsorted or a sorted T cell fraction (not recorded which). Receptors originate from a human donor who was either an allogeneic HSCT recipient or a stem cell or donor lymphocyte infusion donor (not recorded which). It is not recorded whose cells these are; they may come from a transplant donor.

The CDR3 DNA reads as TGTGCCAGCAGCTTAGCCCCGGGACAGGGGTGGCATGAGCAGTTCTTC. Its translation: CASSLAPGQGWHEQFF. The chain recombines TRBV7-9 with TRBJ2-1, with 10 positions matching TRBD1. Unmatched junction bases numbered 7, after V lost 0 bases and J lost 8 bases. The CDR3 consists of 16 residues. Germline lookup yields CDR1 SEHNR and CDR2 FQNEAQ (reference sequence).

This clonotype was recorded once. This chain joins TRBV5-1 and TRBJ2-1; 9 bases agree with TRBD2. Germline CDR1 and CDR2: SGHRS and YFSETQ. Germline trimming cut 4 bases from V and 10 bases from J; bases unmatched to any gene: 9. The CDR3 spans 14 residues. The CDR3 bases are TGCGCCAGCAGCCGGGGACTAGCCGGTGACGAGCAGTTCTTC. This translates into CASSRGLAGDEQFF.

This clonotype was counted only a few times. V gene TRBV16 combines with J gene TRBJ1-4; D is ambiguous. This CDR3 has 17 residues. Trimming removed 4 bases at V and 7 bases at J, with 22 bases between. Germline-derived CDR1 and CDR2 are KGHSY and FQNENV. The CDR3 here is CASSPTLIRGTVEKLFF. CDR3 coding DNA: TGTGCCAGCAGCCCCACCCTGATACGGGGAACTGTTGAAAAACTGTTTTTT. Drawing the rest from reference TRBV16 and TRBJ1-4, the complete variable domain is GEEVAQTPKHLVRGEGQKAKLYCAPIKGHSYVFWYQQVLKNEFKFLISFQNENVFDETGMPKERFSAKCLPNSPCSLEIQATKLEDSAVYFCASSPTLIRGTVEKLFFGSGTQLSVL.

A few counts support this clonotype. The CDR3 DNA sequence: TGCAGTGCTAGACCCAGTATCAATCAGCCCCAGCATTTT. Translating gives CSARPSINQPQHF. The genes are TRBV20-1 and TRBJ1-5; D not resolved. V was clipped by 2 bases and J by 3 bases, with 8 bases between them. The germline CDR1 and CDR2 sequences are DFQATT and SNEGSKA (reference sequence). The CDR3 runs 13 residues.

The CDR3 loop is CASSFLKETQYF. The CDR3 nucleotides are TGCGCCAGCAGCTTCCTGAAAGAGACCCAGTACTTC. The chain joins TRBV5-1 to TRBJ2-5; D gene ambiguous. Germline loops: CDR1 SGHRS, CDR2 YFSETQ. V was shortened by 2 bases and J by 3 bases, with 5 bases between the two germline ends. The CDR3 extends over 12 amino acids.

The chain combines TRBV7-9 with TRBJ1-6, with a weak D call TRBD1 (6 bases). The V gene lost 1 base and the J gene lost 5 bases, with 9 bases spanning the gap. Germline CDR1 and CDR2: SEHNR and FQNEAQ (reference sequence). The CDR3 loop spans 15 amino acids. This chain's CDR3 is CASSLGTEHNSPLHF. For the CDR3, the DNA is TGTGCCAGCAGCTTAGGGACAGAGCATAATTCACCCCTCCACTTT. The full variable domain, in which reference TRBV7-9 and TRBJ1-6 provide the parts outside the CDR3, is DTGVSQNPRHKITKRGQNVTFRCDPISEHNRLYWYRQTLGQGPEFLTYFQNEAQLEKSRLLSDRFSAERPKGSFSTLEIQRTEQGDSAMYLCASSLGTEHNSPLHFGNGTRLTVT.

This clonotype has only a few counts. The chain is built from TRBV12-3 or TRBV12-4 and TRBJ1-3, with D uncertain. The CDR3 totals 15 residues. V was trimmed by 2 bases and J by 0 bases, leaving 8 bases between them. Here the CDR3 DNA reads TGTGCCAGCAGTTTAAGGAGAAGCTCTGGAAACACCATATATTTT. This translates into CASSLRRSSGNTIYF.

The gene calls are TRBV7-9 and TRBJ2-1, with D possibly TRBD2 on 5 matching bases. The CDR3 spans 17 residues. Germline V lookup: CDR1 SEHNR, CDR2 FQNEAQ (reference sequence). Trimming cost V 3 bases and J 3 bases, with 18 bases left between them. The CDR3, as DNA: TGTGCCAGCAGCTTCGGACTCCCGTTAGCCATCTACAATGAGCAGTTCTTC. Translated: CASSFGLPLAIYNEQFF.

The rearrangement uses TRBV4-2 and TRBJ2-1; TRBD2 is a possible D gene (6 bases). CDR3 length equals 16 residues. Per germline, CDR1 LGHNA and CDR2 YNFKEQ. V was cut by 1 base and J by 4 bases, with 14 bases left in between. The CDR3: CASSQVGGRGYNEQFF. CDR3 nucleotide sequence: TGTGCCAGCAGCCAAGTTGGGGGACGGGGGTACAATGAGCAGTTCTTC.

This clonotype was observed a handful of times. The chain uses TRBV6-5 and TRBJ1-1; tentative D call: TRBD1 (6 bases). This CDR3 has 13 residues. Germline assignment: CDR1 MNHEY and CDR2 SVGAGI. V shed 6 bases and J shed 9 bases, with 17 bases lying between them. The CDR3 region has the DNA TGTGCCAGCAGAAGGGGGAGTCGCTCTCAAGCTTTCTTT. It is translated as CASRRGSRSQAFF.

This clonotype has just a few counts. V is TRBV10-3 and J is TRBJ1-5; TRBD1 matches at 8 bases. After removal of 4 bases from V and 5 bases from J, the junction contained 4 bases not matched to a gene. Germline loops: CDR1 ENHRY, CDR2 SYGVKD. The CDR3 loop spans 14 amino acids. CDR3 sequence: CAISGGQGDQPQHF. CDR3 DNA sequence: TGTGCCATCAGTGGCGGACAGGGAGATCAGCCCCAGCATTTT.

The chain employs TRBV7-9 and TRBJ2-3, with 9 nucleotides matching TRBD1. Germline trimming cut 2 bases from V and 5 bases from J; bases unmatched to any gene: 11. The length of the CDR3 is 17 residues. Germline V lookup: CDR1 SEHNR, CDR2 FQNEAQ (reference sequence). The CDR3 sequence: CASSLSPDRGVIDTQYF. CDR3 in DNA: TGTGCCAGCAGCTTATCCCCGGACAGGGGAGTCATAGATACGCAGTATTTT.

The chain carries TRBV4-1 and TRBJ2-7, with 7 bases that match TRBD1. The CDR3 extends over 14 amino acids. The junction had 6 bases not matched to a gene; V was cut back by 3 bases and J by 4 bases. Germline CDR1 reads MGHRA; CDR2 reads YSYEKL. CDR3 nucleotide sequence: TGCGCCAGCAGCCAGGGATTACAGGGGTACGAGCAGTACTTC. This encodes CASSQGLQGYEQYF.

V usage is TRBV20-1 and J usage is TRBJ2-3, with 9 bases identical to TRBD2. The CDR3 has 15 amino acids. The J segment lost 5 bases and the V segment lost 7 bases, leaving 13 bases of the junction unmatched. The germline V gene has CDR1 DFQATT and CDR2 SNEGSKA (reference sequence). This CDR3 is CSENNSGGGIDTQYF. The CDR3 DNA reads TGCAGTGAAAATAATAGCGGGGGCGGGATAGATACGCAGTATTTT.

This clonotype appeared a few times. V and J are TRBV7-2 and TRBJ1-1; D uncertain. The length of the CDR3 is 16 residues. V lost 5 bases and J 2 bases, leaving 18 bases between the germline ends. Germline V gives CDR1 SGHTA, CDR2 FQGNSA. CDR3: CASSPSMTDLNTEAFF. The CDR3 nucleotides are TGTGCCAGCAGCCCCTCCATGACGGACCTTAACACTGAAGCTTTCTTT. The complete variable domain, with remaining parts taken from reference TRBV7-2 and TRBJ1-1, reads GAGVSQSPSNKVTEKGKDVELRCDPISGHTALYWYRQSLGQGLEFLIYFQGNSAPDKSGLPSDRFSAERTGGSVSTLTIQRTQQEDSAVYLCASSPSMTDLNTEAFFGQGTRLTVV.

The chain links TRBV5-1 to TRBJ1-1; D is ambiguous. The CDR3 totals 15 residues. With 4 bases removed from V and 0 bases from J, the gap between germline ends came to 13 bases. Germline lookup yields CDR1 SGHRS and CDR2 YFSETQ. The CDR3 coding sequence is TGCGCCAGCAGCATTCGGACGGTTATGAACACTGAAGCTTTCTTT. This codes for CASSIRTVMNTEAFF.

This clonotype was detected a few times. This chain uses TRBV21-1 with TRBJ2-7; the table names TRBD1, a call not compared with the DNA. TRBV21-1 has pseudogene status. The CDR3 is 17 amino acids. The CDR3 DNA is TGTGCCAGCAGCAAAGGGGTGGGGCAGGAGAGCTCCTACGAGCAGTACTTC. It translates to CASSKGVGQESSYEQYF.

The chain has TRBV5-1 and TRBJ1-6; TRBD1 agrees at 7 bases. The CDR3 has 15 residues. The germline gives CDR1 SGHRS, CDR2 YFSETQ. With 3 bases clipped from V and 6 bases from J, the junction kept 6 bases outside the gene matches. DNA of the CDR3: TGCGCCAGCAGCTGGGACAGTTCTAGTAATTCACCCCTCCACTTT. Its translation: CASSWDSSSNSPLHF.

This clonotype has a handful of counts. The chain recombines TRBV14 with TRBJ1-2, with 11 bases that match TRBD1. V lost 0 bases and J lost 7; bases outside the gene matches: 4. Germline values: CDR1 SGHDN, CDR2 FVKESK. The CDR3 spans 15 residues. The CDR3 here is CASSQDRTGGGGYTF. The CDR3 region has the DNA TGTGCCAGCAGCCAAGATCGGACAGGGGGCGGTGGCTACACCTTC.

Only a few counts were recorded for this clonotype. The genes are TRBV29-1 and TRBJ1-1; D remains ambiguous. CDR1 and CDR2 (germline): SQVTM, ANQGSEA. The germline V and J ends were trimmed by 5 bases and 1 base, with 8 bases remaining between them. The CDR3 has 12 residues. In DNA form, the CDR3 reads TGCAGCGTTCCCCGTGGGAACACTGAAGCTTTCTTT. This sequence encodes CSVPRGNTEAFF.

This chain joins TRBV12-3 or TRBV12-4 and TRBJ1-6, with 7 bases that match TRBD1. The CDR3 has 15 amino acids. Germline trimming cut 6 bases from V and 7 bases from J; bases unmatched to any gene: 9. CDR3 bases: TGTGCCAGCAGCGATCGACAGGGAGGGAATTCACCCCTCCACTTT. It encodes CASSDRQGGNSPLHF.

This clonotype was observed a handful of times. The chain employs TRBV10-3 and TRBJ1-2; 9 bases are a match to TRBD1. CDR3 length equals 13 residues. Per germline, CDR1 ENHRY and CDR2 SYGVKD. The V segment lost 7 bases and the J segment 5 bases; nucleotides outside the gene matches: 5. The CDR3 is CAITAGQGYGYTF. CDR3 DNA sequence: TGTGCCATCACCGCCGGACAGGGGTATGGCTACACCTTC.

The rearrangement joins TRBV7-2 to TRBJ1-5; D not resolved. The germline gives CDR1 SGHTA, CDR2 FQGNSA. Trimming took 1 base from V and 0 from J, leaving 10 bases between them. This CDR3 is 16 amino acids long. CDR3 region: CASSLVGGSSNQPQHF. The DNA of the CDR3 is TGTGCCAGCAGCTTAGTTGGTGGTAGTAGCAATCAGCCCCAGCATTTT.

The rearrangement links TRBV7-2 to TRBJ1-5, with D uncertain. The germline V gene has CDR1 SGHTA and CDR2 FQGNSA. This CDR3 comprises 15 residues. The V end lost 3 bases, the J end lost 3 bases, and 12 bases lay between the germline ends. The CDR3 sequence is CASSLVAAYNQPQHF. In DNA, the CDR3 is TGTGCCAGCAGCTTGGTGGCAGCTTACAATCAGCCCCAGCATTTT.

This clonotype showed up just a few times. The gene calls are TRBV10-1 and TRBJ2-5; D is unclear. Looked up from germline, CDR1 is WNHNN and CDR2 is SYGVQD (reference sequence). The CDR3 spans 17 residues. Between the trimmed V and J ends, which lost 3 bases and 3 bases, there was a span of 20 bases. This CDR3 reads CASSENSKGRAKETQYF. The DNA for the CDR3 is TGCGCCAGCAGTGAAAACTCCAAGGGTCGGGCTAAAGAGACCCAGTACTTC.

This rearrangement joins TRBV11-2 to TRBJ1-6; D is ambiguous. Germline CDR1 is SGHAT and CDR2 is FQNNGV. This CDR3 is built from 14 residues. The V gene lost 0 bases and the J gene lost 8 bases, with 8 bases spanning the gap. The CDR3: CASSLEEEYSPLHF. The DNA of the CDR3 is TGTGCCAGCAGCTTAGAAGAAGAGTATTCACCCCTCCACTTT.

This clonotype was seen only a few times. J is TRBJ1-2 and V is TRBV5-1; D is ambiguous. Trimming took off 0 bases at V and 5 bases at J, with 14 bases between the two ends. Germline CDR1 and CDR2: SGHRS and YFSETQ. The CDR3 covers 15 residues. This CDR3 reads CASSLGLTLPYGYTF. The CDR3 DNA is TGCGCCAGCAGCTTGGGCCTCACTCTACCTTATGGCTACACCTTC.

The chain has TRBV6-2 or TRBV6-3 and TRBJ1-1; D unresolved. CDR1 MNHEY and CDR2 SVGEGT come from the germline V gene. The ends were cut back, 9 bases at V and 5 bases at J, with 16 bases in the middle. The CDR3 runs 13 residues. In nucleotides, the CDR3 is TGTGCCAGTCGCGAGGGAGTTGGGACTGAAGCTTTCTTT. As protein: CASREGVGTEAFF.

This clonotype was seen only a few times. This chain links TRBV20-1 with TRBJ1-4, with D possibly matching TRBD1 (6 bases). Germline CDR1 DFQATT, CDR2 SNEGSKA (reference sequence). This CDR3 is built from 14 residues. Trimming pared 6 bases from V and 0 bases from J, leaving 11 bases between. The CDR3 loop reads CSAGQSATNEKLFF. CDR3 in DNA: TGCAGTGCCGGACAGTCCGCAACTAATGAAAAACTGTTTTTT.